This T cell receptor (beta chain) was identified during a study of OX40 agonist ivuxolimab in advanced cancers. For the study in its entirety: Ivuxolimab, which targeted the costimulatory receptor OX40 (CD134), was an agonistic, fully human IgG2 monoclonal antibody. Peripheral TCRbeta sequencing was intended to test whether TCR sequence diversity was altered and clonal T-cell expansion was caused by ivuxolimab. The paper reports the monotherapy dose-escalation portion (N of about 56 patients) of the phase I ivuxolimab trial. Intravenous ivuxolimab was administered to patients every 2 weeks at six dose levels: 0.01, 0.1, 0.3, 1.5, 3 and 10 mg/kg. Prior anti-PD-1, anti-PD-L1 or anti-CTLA-4 therapy was permitted, and less than 45% of dose-escalation patients had received checkpoint inhibitors. Of the roughly 52 dose-escalation patients, hepatocellular carcinoma was present in approximately 20, melanoma in roughly 15, renal cell carcinoma in 9 and head and neck cancer in 9. In the dose-escalation cohort, more than 75% of patients were male, and the mean age was around 60 years, with a range of about 20 to 90. Partial responses occurred in three dose-escalation patients: two with cutaneous melanoma and one with hepatocellular carcinoma. The investigation overall reported the following: Low levels of normalized T-cell clonal expansion were also seen in some nonresponding patients. Partial responders in the 0.1-3.0 mg/kg groups had among the lowest normalized peripheral clonal expansion, especially among CD8+ T cells. At doses from 0.1 to 3.0 mg/kg, clonal expansion was seen in both CD4+ and CD8+ blood T cells between baseline and week 6. On average, CD8+ T cells showed more expanded clones than CD4+ T cells after ivuxolimab. Which antigens the clonally expanded peripheral T cells were specific for was not determined.

CDR1 and CDR2, looked up from the germline V gene, are SGHTA and FQGNSA. Trimming removed 5 bases from V and 7 bases from J; the gene matches leave 2 bases unexplained. The CDR3 sequence holds 12 residues, the cysteine and phenylalanine included. Here the CDR3 DNA is all that survives: 36 bases in frame from base 1. A note on this clone: It lacks a known antigen. No qualities accompany the bases; no much larger clone lies one base away.

For sequencing of the TCRbeta CDR3 region, genomic DNA was extracted from the sorted cells. The immunoSEQ Assay was used to sequence the TCRbeta CDR3 regions. As stored in TCRdb, this immuneACCESS dataset retains in-frame rearrangements with V and J assigned. A fraction of the clones does not appear; measured against another copy, unresolved V genes explain less than half of the discrepancy, and the remainder lacks a known reason. The sample table contains tens of thousands of clones; only one count was recorded for around 90% of them. Roughly 0.67% of the sample comes from the top ten. The trial excluded patients who had a history of autoimmune disease or were on systemic immunosuppression. Peripheral blood for TCR sequencing was collected from all dose cohorts at baseline, on cycle 4 day 1, and on cycle 7 day 1. The samples were drawn from a first-in-human, open-label, multicenter phase I dose-escalation trial of ivuxolimab. Adults with locally advanced or metastatic melanoma, renal cell, hepatocellular, or head and neck squamous cell carcinoma were enrolled in the trial. Before TCR sequencing, CD4+ T cells and CD8+ T cells from peripheral blood were sorted into separate populations.

The receptor was derived from an adult with an advanced solid tumor such as melanoma, head and neck, liver or kidney cancer. The chain uses TRBV7-2 and TRBJ2-1; 7 bases in the middle match TRBD2. Material: CD4+ or CD8+ T cells sorted from blood, obtained in a trial of the OX40 agonist ivuxolimab. The bases read TGTGCCAGCAGCCGGACTAGAAATGAGCAGTTCTTC. Translation gives CASSRTRNEQFF.